The 23 T cell receptor beta chains in this list originate from one sample, sequenced in a study of blood T cells in healthy people across ages. Together with a sample-barcoded 5' primer, a J-beta primer mix was included in a second PCR lasting about 7 to 11 cycles. TCRdb re-called the 5' RACE reads through MiXCR, storing one row per CDR3 protein. The sample holds 550,000 to 650,000 distinct CDR3 sequences, about 27% seen once. This sample also belongs to another study, concerning T cells of mothers and their children.

The sample comprised blood. The receptors originated from a boy between 2 and 15 years old in good health.

This chain joins TRBV5-1 and TRBJ1-4, with TRBD1 matching 7 bases. This CDR3 spans 16 amino acids. Germline V gene lookup returns CDR1 SGHRS and CDR2 YFSETQ. V was clipped by 4 bases and J by 8 bases; unmatched bases: 14. The CDR3 bases are TGCGCCAGCAGCATCGGGCCTATACTGACAGGGGAAAAACTGTTTTTT. Translation gives CASSIGPILTGEKLFF.

This clonotype has more than one count but fewer than ten. The chain couples TRBV14 to TRBJ2-5, with TRBD1 identical over 7 bases. The J call could be wrong; TRBJ2-7 is a better fit for the DNA end. The CDR3 totals 16 residues. Germline lookup yields CDR1 SGHDN and CDR2 FVKESK. CDR3: CASSQVGGPQFHEQYF. In DNA form, the CDR3 reads TGTGCCAGCAGCCAAGTAGGGGGCCCGCAGTTCCACGAGCAGTACTTC.

The chain employs TRBV5-1 and TRBJ1-4, with unresolved D. V gave up 4 bases and J gave up 6 bases, with 16 bases separating them. The V gene's germline CDR1 is SGHRS and CDR2 YFSETQ. This CDR3 is built from 15 residues. CDR3 residues: CASSLGPREYEKLFF. The CDR3 DNA reads TGCGCCAGCAGCCTCGGACCGAGGGAGTATGAAAAACTGTTTTTT.

This clonotype is a singleton in its sample. The rearrangement links TRBV20-1 to TRBJ1-3, with D perhaps matching TRBD1 (5 bases). The germline V gene encodes CDR1 DFQATT and CDR2 SNEGSKA (reference sequence). Trimming took 0 bases from V and 4 from J, leaving 16 bases between them. The CDR3 consists of 16 residues. In DNA form, the CDR3 reads TGCAGTGCTAGAGATCGCCAGGGAGGTTCAGGAAACACCATATATTTT. This codes for CSARDRQGGSGNTIYF.

For the CDR3, the DNA is TGCAGTGTCCCGGGACAGTCCTCCTACGAGCAGTACTTC. Its protein product is CSVPGQSSYEQYF. V is TRBV20-1 and J is TRBJ2-7; 7 nucleotides line up with TRBD1. The CDR3 totals 13 residues. Unmatched junction bases numbered 6, after V lost 7 bases and J lost 0 bases. The germline gives CDR1 DFQATT, CDR2 SNEGSKA (reference sequence).

This chain links TRBV12-3 or TRBV12-4 with TRBJ2-1; TRBD1 agrees at 7 bases. The J call may be in error: the DNA end matches TRBJ2-7 better. CDR3 length equals 16 residues. The CDR3: CASSLGERGRSYEQYF. CDR3 DNA: TGTGCCAGCAGTTTAGGGGAGAGGGGGCGATCCTACGAGCAGTACTTC.

The rearrangement uses TRBV20-1 and TRBJ2-3; the D call may be TRBD1 or TRBD2 (5 bases each). V was pared by 6 bases and J by 1 base, with 17 bases between. This CDR3 is 15 amino acids long. Germline CDR1 DFQATT, CDR2 SNEGSKA (reference sequence). Written as DNA, the CDR3 is TGCAGTGCGACGGGGACCGGGGAAGGCACAGATACGCAGTATTTT. Protein product: CSATGTGEGTDTQYF.

This clonotype was seen more than once but under ten times. This chain connects TRBV28 to TRBJ2-2, with TRBD1 matching over 8 bases. The V gene end was trimmed by 2 bases and the J gene end by 2 bases; junction bases not matched to a gene: 7. Germline CDR1 and CDR2: MDHEN and SYDVKM. The CDR3 runs to 17 residues. CDR3 residues: CASSLTPGTGNTGELFF. CDR3 bases: TGTGCCAGCAGTTTAACCCCAGGGACAGGCAACACCGGGGAGCTGTTTTTT.

There are a few counts of this clonotype. This chain uses TRBV27 with TRBJ2-7, with TRBD2 matching 14 bases. From germline, CDR1 is MNHEY and CDR2 SMNVEV (reference sequence). This CDR3 is 17 amino acids long. The V gene end was trimmed by 4 bases and the J gene end by 2 bases; junction bases not matched to a gene: 7. The CDR3 region is CASSSLGLAGGTYEQYF. The DNA for the CDR3 is TGTGCCAGCAGTTCCCTCGGACTAGCGGGAGGCACCTACGAGCAGTACTTC.

The chain is built from TRBV6-5 and TRBJ1-4; D may be TRBD1 (5 bases). Germline V gives CDR1 MNHEY, CDR2 SVGAGI. The CDR3 totals 14 residues. The V gene lost 5 bases and the J gene lost 6 bases, with 13 bases spanning the gap. CDR3 region: CASSTWGRDEKLFF. The CDR3 nucleotides read TGTGCCAGCAGTACCTGGGGCCGGGATGAAAAACTGTTTTTT.

This clonotype showed up just a few times. CDR3: CSVEDPRVFGYTF. In DNA, the CDR3 is TGCAGCGTTGAAGATCCTAGGGTCTTTGGCTACACCTTC. V is TRBV29-1 and J is TRBJ1-2, with D unresolved. CDR3 length: 13 residues. V shed 0 bases and J shed 7 bases, with 12 bases lying between them. Per germline, CDR1 SQVTM and CDR2 ANQGSEA.

This clonotype was counted a few times. The chain couples TRBV12-5 to TRBJ2-1; D possibly corresponds to TRBD1 (5 bases). Deletions cut 3 bases from V and 13 bases from J, with 13 bases between. The CDR3 consists of 12 residues. The V gene's germline CDR1 is LGHNT and CDR2 FRNRAP. CDR3 nucleotide sequence: TGTGCTAGTGGTTTAAGTAAGGGGCAACAGTTCTTC. It translates to CASGLSKGQQFF.

This clonotype turned up a few times. The chain has TRBV15 and TRBJ2-3; a possible D gene is TRBD2 (6 bases). V lost 1 base and J lost 2, with 13 bases in between. CDR1 LNHNV and CDR2 YYDKDF come from the germline V gene (reference sequence). The CDR3 contains 16 residues. CDR3 DNA sequence: TGTGCCACCAGCAGAGTTGGCGGGGCCCTCACAGATACGCAGTATTTT. Translating gives CATSRVGGALTDTQYF.

The chain employs TRBV12-3 or TRBV12-4 and TRBJ2-4, with D possibly TRBD1 on 6 matching bases. This CDR3 has 15 amino acids. V was cut by 3 bases and J by 2 bases, with 11 bases left in between. The CDR3 loop is CASSFLGASKNIQYF. The CDR3 DNA follows: TGTGCCAGCAGTTTTCTGGGGGCTTCCAAAAACATTCAGTACTTC.

The genes are TRBV20-1 and TRBJ2-7; 8 bases map to TRBD1. Trimming removed 6 bases from V and 1 base from J; junction bases left unmatched: 8. This CDR3 has 14 residues. Germline loops: CDR1 DFQATT, CDR2 SNEGSKA (reference sequence). CDR3: CSAEDRGRSYEQYF. The CDR3 bases are TGCAGTGCCGAAGACAGGGGAAGATCCTACGAGCAGTACTTC.

This clonotype has only a few counts. The V and J genes are TRBV12-3 or TRBV12-4 and TRBJ1-4, with D perhaps matching TRBD1 (6 bases). V gave up 7 bases and J gave up 8 bases, with 20 bases separating them. The CDR3 has 15 residues. Here the CDR3 reads CASKAPGHLREKLFF. The DNA of the CDR3 is TGTGCCAGCAAAGCCCCGGGACATCTCAGGGAAAAACTGTTTTTT.

The gene calls are TRBV6-2 or TRBV6-3 and TRBJ2-1; D call uncertain. There are 15 residues in the CDR3. Trimming pared 0 bases from V and 4 bases from J, leaving 10 bases between. Germline CDR1 MNHEY, CDR2 SVGEGT. CDR3 bases: TGTGCCAGCAGTTACTCCCCCGGAGAATACAATGAGCAGTTCTTC. Translating gives CASSYSPGEYNEQFF.

The DNA of the CDR3 is TGTGCCAGCAGCTACCTTTACGAGCAGTACTTC. It specifies CASSYLYEQYF. The V gene is TRBV13, the J gene TRBJ2-7; D not resolved. V was cut by 4 bases and J by 4 bases, with 5 bases left in between. The CDR3 covers 11 residues. CDR1 and CDR2 (germline): PRHDT, FYEKMQ (reference sequence).

This clonotype was observed once. V is TRBV5-6 and J is TRBJ2-1; weak D call: TRBD2 (5 bases). The DNA end is a closer match to TRBJ2-7, so the J assignment may be wrong. The germline CDR1 and CDR2 sequences are SGHDT and YYEEEE. This CDR3 has 12 residues. Written as DNA, the CDR3 is TGTGCCAGCAGCCTAGGACTGGAAGAGCAGTACTTC. Translation: CASSLGLEEQYF.

The rearrangement uses TRBV18 and TRBJ2-4; no clear D. CDR3 length: 14 amino acids. V lost 3 bases and J 0 bases, leaving 6 bases between the germline ends. CDR1 and CDR2 from the germline V gene are KGHSH and LQKENI. CDR3 nucleotide sequence: TGTGCCAGCTCACCGGCCGTAGCCAAAAACATTCAGTACTTC. Its translation: CASSPAVAKNIQYF.

The CDR3 sequence is CASSQDYSGGKQYF. The CDR3 bases are TGTGCCAGCAGCCAAGATTATTCGGGGGGCAAGCAGTACTTC. V usage is TRBV3-1 and J usage is TRBJ2-5, with D possibly matching TRBD2 (7 bases). The V gene's germline CDR1 is LGHDT and CDR2 YNNKEL (reference sequence). This CDR3 comprises 14 residues. The V end lost 0 bases, the J end lost 11 bases, and 16 bases lay between the germline ends.

DNA for the CDR3: TGCAGTGCTACATTTTCCGGGACAGGGGGCTGGGAGACCCAGTACTTC. Encoded protein: CSATFSGTGGWETQYF. The gene calls are TRBV20-1 and TRBJ2-5; 12 positions agree with TRBD1. Germline V gene data show CDR1 as DFQATT and CDR2 as SNEGSKA (reference sequence). With 4 bases clipped from V and 5 bases from J, the junction kept 11 bases outside the gene matches. The CDR3 is 16 amino acids.

V is TRBV5-1 and J is TRBJ2-3, with 13 bases lining up with TRBD2. The junction had 6 bases not matched to a gene; V was cut back by 2 bases and J by 0 bases. CDR1 is SGHRS, CDR2 YFSETQ, per germline. The CDR3 length is 18 residues. CDR3 sequence: CASSFEGLAGPSTDTQYF. The CDR3 DNA is TGCGCCAGCAGCTTCGAGGGACTAGCGGGACCGAGCACAGATACGCAGTATTTT.